Listed below are T cell receptor beta chains from one sample, sequenced in a study of beta chain features in type 1 diabetes. TCRdb's copy holds only in-frame clones and misses some; the assay was immunoSEQ multiplex PCR. The top ten hold roughly 1.3% of the sample, which has 130,000 to 150,000 clones, over 9.5% seen once. Material: naive CD4+ T cells from blood. The origin of the receptors is a man between 18 and 29 years old in good health. The CDR3 runs from the conserved cysteine through the conserved F or W. D genes are given only for firm matches. Clone size is shown for a subset of rows, as once, few, many or a class of expanded clone.

TRBD1,TRBV6-1,few,TRBJ1-1,CASRTGPRNTEAFF,TGTGCCAGCCGGACAGGGCCGAGGAACACTGAAGCTTTCTTT
NA,TRBV29-1,few,TRBJ2-3,CSVERGYTDTQYF,TGCAGCGTTGAACGCGGGTATACAGATACGCAGTATTTT
TRBD1,TRBV25-1,few,TRBJ1-2,CASSGQGKGGYTF,TGTGCCAGCAGTGGACAGGGGAAGGGTGGCTACACCTTC
TRBD2,TRBV7-2,few,TRBJ2-3,CASSLTSGGGDTQYF,TGTGCCAGCAGCTTAACTAGCGGGGGGGGAGATACGCAGTATTTT
NA,TRBV7-9,many,TRBJ1-4,CASSRQTTNEKLFF,TGTGCCAGCAGTCGACAGACAACTAATGAAAAACTGTTTTTT
NA,TRBV27,few,TRBJ2-3,CASSLGTQGTDTQYF,TGTGCCAGCTCACTCGGGACACAGGGCACAGATACGCAGTATTTT
NA,TRBV20-1,NA,TRBJ2-4,CSASVTGLEYF,TGCAGTGCTAGTGTTACAGGGTTGGAGTACTTC
NA,TRBV20-1,many,TRBJ2-4,CSAIQDIQYF,TGCAGTGCTATTCAGGACATTCAGTACTTC
TRBD1,TRBV28,few,TRBJ1-2,CASSYQGAANYGYTF,TGTGCCAGCAGTTATCAGGGGGCCGCTAACTATGGCTACACCTTC
TRBD2,TRBV5-8,NA,TRBJ2-4,CASRSPGGENIQYF,TGTGCCAGCAGGTCCCCGGGGGGTGAAAACATTCAGTACTTC
TRBD1,TRBV14,few,TRBJ1-1,CASSQDAGGFTEAFF,TGTGCCAGCAGCCAAGACGCAGGGGGCTTCACTGAAGCTTTCTTT
TRBD1,TRBV5-4,NA,TRBJ2-3,CASSSSRDRGPDTQYF,TGTGCCAGCAGCTCGTCCCGGGACAGGGGTCCAGATACGCAGTATTTT
NA,TRBV14,NA,TRBJ2-5,CASSQLQGVQETQYF,TGTGCCAGCAGCCAACTGCAGGGTGTACAAGAGACCCAGTACTTC
NA,TRBV7-2,NA,TRBJ1-5,CASSLGPREGEPQHF,TGTGCCAGCAGCTTAGGGCCAAGGGAAGGGGAGCCCCAGCATTTT
TRBD1,TRBV27,few,TRBJ1-2,CASSPTGNYGYTF,TGTGCCAGCAGTCCGACAGGGAACTATGGCTACACCTTC
NA,TRBV6-1,NA,TRBJ1-1,CASSEAPGRAEAFF,TGTGCCAGCAGTGAAGCTCCCGGGCGGGCTGAAGCTTTCTTT
TRBD1,TRBV7-2,many,TRBJ1-4,CASSPDRGHEKLFF,TGTGCCAGCAGTCCGGACAGGGGGCATGAAAAACTGTTTTTT
TRBD2,TRBV7-2,few,TRBJ2-1,CASSGQSGGYNEQFF,TGTGCCAGCAGCGGCCAGAGCGGGGGGTACAATGAGCAGTTCTTC
TRBD2,TRBV7-2,few,TRBJ2-7,CASSLPGGYEQYF,TGTGCCAGCAGCTTACCGGGGGGTTACGAGCAGTACTTC
NA,TRBV6-6,few,TRBJ1-1,CASSTTENTEAFF,TGTGCCAGCAGTACGACAGAGAACACTGAAGCTTTCTTT
TRBD1,TRBV4-2,few,TRBJ1-2,CASSPEGQGDYGYTF,TGTGCCAGCAGCCCGGAAGGACAGGGTGACTATGGCTACACCTTC
NA,TRBV6-5,few,TRBJ1-5,CASSYSRGNQPQHF,TGTGCCAGCAGTTACTCGCGGGGAAATCAGCCCCAGCATTTT
NA,TRBV11-2,NA,TRBJ2-3,CASSYGGPGTDTQYF,TGTGCCAGCAGCTACGGGGGGCCAGGCACAGATACGCAGTATTTT
NA,TRBV7-2,few,TRBJ2-3,CASSSGLSTDTQYF,TGTGCCAGCAGCTCAGGTCTTAGCACAGATACGCAGTATTTT
TRBD1,TRBV5-1,few,TRBJ1-4,CASSLTGAVNEKLFF,TGCGCCAGCAGCTTAACAGGGGCGGTAAATGAAAAACTGTTTTTT
NA,TRBV5-5,NA,TRBJ1-4,CASSLSTGENEKLFF,TGTGCCAGCAGCCTATCGACAGGAGAGAATGAAAAACTGTTTTTT
TRBD1,TRBV7-9,many,TRBJ2-5,CASSSGQGQETQYF,TGTGCCAGCAGCTCGGGACAGGGGCAAGAGACCCAGTACTTC
TRBD1,TRBV7-9,NA,TRBJ1-4,CASSLGTGGGPNEKLFF,TGTGCCAGCAGCTTAGGAACAGGGGGCGGGCCTAATGAAAAACTGTTTTTT
NA,TRBV12-5,few,TRBJ1-5,CASVTEGDINQPQHF,TGTGCTAGTGTCACTGAGGGGGACATCAATCAGCCCCAGCATTTT
TRBD2,TRBV5-1,few,TRBJ2-3,CASSQAGGPPDTQYF,TGCGCCAGCAGCCAAGCGGGGGGGCCCCCAGATACGCAGTATTTT
NA,TRBV4-3,NA,TRBJ1-2,CASSFVGGGYTF,TGCGCCAGCAGTTTCGTCGGGGGTGGCTACACCTTC
TRBD1,TRBV7-3,NA,TRBJ1-2,CASSTQTGKGYTF,TGTGCCAGCAGCACGCAGACAGGGAAAGGCTACACCTTC
TRBD2,TRBV7-2,NA,TRBJ2-1,CASSPLMAGGRIEQFF,TGTGCCAGCAGCCCCTTAATGGCGGGGGGGCGGATTGAGCAGTTCTTC
NA,TRBV5-1,few,TRBJ2-7,CASFPGGETYEQYF,TGCGCCAGCTTCCCAGGCGGGGAAACCTACGAGCAGTACTTC
TRBD1,TRBV19,many,TRBJ2-2,CASRQGLGELFF,TGTGCCAGTCGACAGGGGCTCGGGGAGCTGTTTTTT
NA,TRBV9,few,TRBJ2-1,CASSVAVNNEQFF,TGTGCCAGCAGCGTTGCAGTTAACAATGAGCAGTTCTTC
TRBD1,TRBV5-4,few,TRBJ1-2,CASSLVGQGHYGYTF,TGTGCCAGCAGCTTGGTGGGACAGGGACACTATGGCTACACCTTC
TRBD1,TRBV19,few,TRBJ2-6,CASETGAGANVLTF,TGTGCCAGTGAGACAGGGGCTGGGGCCAACGTCCTGACTTTC
TRBD1,TRBV28,few,TRBJ1-2,CASSYRDRSNYGYTF,TGTGCCAGCAGTTACCGGGACAGGAGTAACTATGGCTACACCTTC
NA,TRBV19,once,TRBJ1-3,CASRVLSSGNTIYF,TGTGCCAGTAGGGTGCTGAGCTCTGGAAACACCATATATTTT
NA,TRBV28,NA,TRBJ2-7,CASTPAGSPYEQYF,TGTGCCAGCACCCCTGCCGGGTCACCCTACGAGCAGTACTTC
TRBD2,TRBV7-9,few,TRBJ2-3,CASSAQRTSGGAPDTQYF,TGTGCCAGCAGCGCCCAGCGGACTAGCGGGGGGGCCCCAGATACGCAGTATTTT
NA,TRBV10-3,NA,TRBJ2-5,CAAGGGFETQYF,TGTGCCGCCGGTGGGGGCTTTGAGACCCAGTACTTC
NA,TRBV23-1,NA,TRBJ2-1,CASRDSGNEQFF,TGCGCCAGCAGGGACTCTGGGAATGAGCAGTTCTTC
TRBD1,TRBV29-1,few,TRBJ1-4,CSVGSRGHVTNEKLFF,TGCAGCGTTGGTAGCAGGGGGCATGTAACTAATGAAAAACTGTTTTTT
TRBD2,TRBV4-2,NA,TRBJ2-7,CASSQSSGGTKSHEQYF,TGTGCCAGCAGCCAATCTAGCGGGGGGACCAAGAGCCACGAGCAGTACTTC
TRBD2,TRBV5-6,NA,TRBJ2-5,CASSSIPGRETQYF,TGTGCCAGCAGCTCTATCCCCGGGAGGGAGACCCAGTACTTC
NA,TRBV7-3,NA,TRBJ2-4,CASSPLQGDIQYF,TGTGCCAGCAGTCCCCTACAGGGTGACATTCAGTACTTC
NA,TRBV18,NA,TRBJ1-2,CASSPLTAEYYGYTF,TGTGCCAGCTCACCCTTAACAGCGGAATACTATGGCTACACCTTC
NA,TRBV15,NA,TRBJ2-7,CATSRVKGRGSYEQYF,TGTGCCACCAGCAGAGTAAAGGGTCGGGGCTCCTACGAGCAGTACTTC
TRBD1,TRBV4-1,NA,TRBJ1-2,CASSRFRDRGGYTF,TGCGCCAGCAGCAGATTCCGGGACAGAGGGGGCTACACCTTC
NA,TRBV29-1,few,TRBJ1-4,CSVFAGALFF,TGCAGCGTTTTTGCAGGGGCACTGTTTTTT
TRBD2,TRBV19,few,TRBJ2-3,CASSWRGGPDTQYF,TGTGCCAGTAGCTGGCGGGGGGGCCCAGATACGCAGTATTTT
NA,TRBV7-2,NA,TRBJ2-7,CASSPDRTVGTYEQYF,TGTGCCAGCAGCCCTGATCGGACAGTTGGAACCTACGAGCAGTACTTC
TRBD2,TRBV5-1,NA,TRBJ2-3,CASSLGGGGTDTQYF,TGCGCCAGCAGCTTGGGCGGGGGGGGCACAGATACGCAGTATTTT
NA,TRBV11-2,few,TRBJ1-4,CASSQAGQGDEKLFF,TGTGCCAGCAGCCAAGCCGGGCAGGGTGATGAAAAACTGTTTTTT